A single sample gave rise to the 24 T cell receptor beta chains below, sequenced in a study of shared clonotypes between healthy human individuals. Sequenced by immunoSEQ multiplex PCR; TCRdb stores in-frame clones only, minus some. The sample lists about 990,000 clones, about 84% occurring once. The sequencing sample was made of memory CD4+ T cells from PBMCs. Subset described: CD45RA-negative fraction. All receptors come from a man between 18 and 35 years old in good health. Some clones in this sample may be carry-over from other donors' samples.

A remark on this clone: The same CDR3 can be traced to other DNA sequences in this sample. The rearrangement links TRBV2 to TRBJ2-5, with 10 positions matching TRBD1. V shed 6 bases, J shed 1 base, and the junction held 2 bases outside the gene matches. The CDR3 covers 14 residues. Germline V gene sequence: CDR1 SNHLY, CDR2 FYNNEI. The CDR3 loop is CASSRDRGQETQYF. The CDR3 nucleotides read TGTGCCAGCAGCCGGGACAGGGGCCAAGAGACCCAGTACTTC.

V gene TRBV6-5 combines with J gene TRBJ1-2; 9 positions agree with TRBD1. This CDR3 is built from 15 residues. Germline lookup yields CDR1 MNHEY and CDR2 SVGAGI. The V and J ends lost 4 bases and 4 bases, in that order; junction bases with no gene match: 7. This CDR3 reads CASSFAGQGTYGYTF. For the CDR3, the DNA is TGTGCCAGCAGTTTCGCGGGACAGGGAACCTATGGCTACACCTTC.

The V gene is TRBV4-1, the J gene TRBJ2-1, with a tentative D call TRBD2 (5 bases). V lost 0 bases and J 9 bases, leaving 15 bases between the germline ends. This CDR3 comprises 15 residues. The germline gives CDR1 MGHRA, CDR2 YSYEKL. The CDR3 DNA reads TGCGCCAGCAGCCAAGAAGGAGGTTTCTCCCTTGAGCAGTTCTTC. Protein sequence: CASSQEGGFSLEQFF.

This chain joins TRBV4-2 and TRBJ2-2, with D unclear. The germline V gene encodes CDR1 LGHNA and CDR2 YNFKEQ. With 4 bases removed from V and 7 bases from J, the gap between germline ends came to 13 bases. CDR3 size: 14 residues. CDR3 coding DNA: TGTGCCAGCAGCCCCCGGCGGATAGGCGGGGAGCTGTTTTTT. Translation: CASSPRRIGGELFF.

J is TRBJ2-2 and V is TRBV6-6; 9 positions match TRBD1. The J segment lost 4 bases and the V segment lost 6 bases, leaving 6 bases of the junction unmatched. Germline CDR1 reads MNHNY; CDR2 reads SVGAGI (reference sequence). The CDR3 consists of 15 residues. The CDR3 region is CASSQQGAGTGELFF. The CDR3 DNA follows: TGTGCCAGCAGCCAACAGGGGGCGGGCACCGGGGAGCTGTTTTTT.

The CDR3 sequence is CASSLGVGLAGVLEQFF. The CDR3 nucleotides are TGTGCCAGCAGCTTAGGGGTGGGTCTAGCGGGCGTTCTTGAGCAGTTCTTC. The V and J genes are TRBV7-9 and TRBJ2-1, with 8 nucleotides matching TRBD2. Germline-derived CDR1 and CDR2 are SEHNR and FQNEAQ (reference sequence). The CDR3 consists of 17 residues. J was trimmed by 9 bases and V by 1 base; bases with no gene match: 14.

This clone was detected once. The V and J genes are TRBV4-1 and TRBJ2-5; D may be TRBD1 or TRBD2 (6 bases each). CDR3 length: 20 residues. Trimming took 0 bases from V and 5 from J, leaving 28 bases between them. Germline V gene lookup returns CDR1 MGHRA and CDR2 YSYEKL. The CDR3 region has the DNA TGCGCCAGCAGCCAAGAGGGGATTCCGGGGGCCCGAACAGGGCTGGAGACCCAGTACTTC. Translating gives CASSQEGIPGARTGLETQYF.

This chain joins TRBV30 and TRBJ1-4; D not certain. This CDR3 is 14 amino acids long. The germline V and J ends were trimmed by 2 bases and 5 bases, with 12 bases remaining between them. The germline V gene encodes CDR1 GTSNPN and CDR2 SVGIG (reference sequence). CDR3 nucleotides: TGTGCCTGGAGTCGGACGGCAATGAATGAAAAACTGTTTTTT. Protein sequence: CAWSRTAMNEKLFF.

This sequence joins TRBV9 and TRBJ2-7, with D uncertain. The CDR3 totals 18 residues. The V gene lost 0 bases and the J gene lost 1 base, with 20 bases spanning the gap. From germline, CDR1 is SGDLS and CDR2 YYNGEE. The CDR3 sequence: CASSVGGGSPLRSYEQYF. In nucleotides, the CDR3 is TGTGCCAGCAGCGTAGGGGGTGGCAGTCCCCTACGATCCTACGAGCAGTACTTC. The full variable domain, completed using reference TRBV9 and TRBJ2-7, is DSGVTQTPKHLITATGQRVTLRCSPRSGDLSVYWYQQSLDQGLQFLIQYYNGEERAKGNILERFSAQQFPDLHSELNLSSLELGDSALYFCASSVGGGSPLRSYEQYFGPGTRLTVT.

In its sample, this clone was seen a few times. J is TRBJ1-4 and V is TRBV5-6; D gene unclear. Trimming stripped 2 bases from V and 4 bases from J, with 12 bases between. In germline, CDR1 is SGHDT, CDR2 YYEEEE. The CDR3 is 15 residues long. Here the CDR3 DNA reads TGTGCCAGCAGCTTCTTTAAACAGAATAATGAAAAACTGTTTTTT. It specifies CASSFFKQNNEKLFF.

This chain uses TRBV20-1 with TRBJ1-2; unclear D gene. Trimming removed 3 bases at V and 7 bases at J, with 9 bases between. CDR3 length: 11 amino acids. Per the germline V gene, CDR1 is DFQATT and CDR2 is SNEGSKA (reference sequence). CDR3 in DNA: TGCAGTGCTAGGGGCCTAATTGGCTACACCTTC. Translating it yields CSARGLIGYTF.

The V and J genes are TRBV5-4 and TRBJ1-2, with D possibly TRBD1 on 5 matching bases. The V and J ends lost 0 bases and 4 bases respectively, with 7 bases between them. This CDR3 has 13 amino acids. CDR1 and CDR2 from the germline V gene are SGHNT and YYREEE (reference sequence). The CDR3 DNA reads TGTGCCAGCAGCTTGGACGGGGCCTATGGCTACACCTTC. This codes for CASSLDGAYGYTF. Using reference TRBV5-4 and TRBJ1-2 for the parts outside the CDR3, the full variable domain is ETGVTQSPTHLIKTRGQQVTLRCSSQSGHNTVSWYQQALGQGPQFIFQYYREEENGRGNFPPRFSGLQFPNYSSELNVNALELDDSALYLCASSLDGAYGYTFGSGTRLTVV.

The gene calls are TRBV5-4 and TRBJ2-7; D is unclear. The CDR3 sequence is 11 residues long. The V gene lost 4 bases and the J gene lost 7 bases, with 9 bases spanning the gap. Germline V gene sequence: CDR1 SGHNT, CDR2 YYREEE (reference sequence). CDR3 amino acids: CASSGRKEQYF. The CDR3 DNA follows: TGTGCCAGCAGCGGTAGGAAGGAGCAGTACTTC.

The rearrangement joins TRBV27 to TRBJ2-3; 7 nucleotides align to TRBD2. In germline, CDR1 is MNHEY, CDR2 SMNVEV (reference sequence). V lost 5 bases, J lost 7 bases, and 15 bases stayed unmatched. This CDR3 is 16 amino acids long. CDR3 loop: CASSRQTGGGGNTQYF. In DNA, the CDR3 is TGTGCCAGCAGTCGTCAGACTGGGGGGGGAGGAAATACGCAGTATTTT.

The chain uses TRBV9 and TRBJ2-3; D is uncertain. V lost 0 bases to trimming and J lost 2 bases, with 7 bases between them. This CDR3 contains 14 residues. Germline CDR1 SGDLS, CDR2 YYNGEE. The CDR3 DNA sequence: TGTGCCAGCAGCGTAGCCTCGCCCACAGATACGCAGTATTTT. Protein: CASSVASPTDTQYF.

The chain joins TRBV5-1 to TRBJ2-3; 15 positions agree with TRBD2. Germline values: CDR1 SGHRS, CDR2 YFSETQ. The CDR3 contains 17 residues. J lost 5 bases, V lost 3 bases, and 7 bases had no gene match. This chain's CDR3 is CASSSSWTSGRGDTQYF. DNA for the CDR3: TGCGCCAGCAGCTCCTCCTGGACTAGCGGGAGGGGAGATACGCAGTATTTT.

The gene calls are TRBV5-1 and TRBJ1-1, with a tentative D call TRBD1 (6 bases). The ends were cut back, 4 bases at V and 1 base at J, with 11 bases in the middle. Germline values: CDR1 SGHRS, CDR2 YFSETQ. The CDR3 sequence is 14 residues long. The CDR3 sequence is CASSLPQGNTEAFF. The CDR3 bases are TGCGCCAGCAGCCTACCACAGGGGAACACTGAAGCTTTCTTT.

The V call is TRBV19, the J call TRBJ1-1; 7 bases agree with TRBD1. This CDR3 spans 15 amino acids. V shed 7 bases and J 6 bases; nucleotides not matched to a gene: 14. Germline assignment: CDR1 LNHDA and CDR2 SQIVND (reference sequence). This CDR3 is CASNFQGDVRAEAFF. Written as DNA, the CDR3 is TGTGCCAGTAACTTTCAGGGGGATGTACGGGCTGAAGCTTTCTTT.

Note on this clone: Other DNA sequences within the sample encode an identical CDR3. The chain carries TRBV7-3 and TRBJ1-1, with unresolved D. The V end was cut by 0 bases, the J end by 1 base, with 6 bases between. From germline, CDR1 is SGHTA and CDR2 FQGTGA. CDR3 length: 14 residues. The CDR3 protein is CASSLTPGNTEAFF. Written as DNA, the CDR3 is TGTGCCAGCAGCTTAACTCCAGGGAACACTGAAGCTTTCTTT.

The gene calls are TRBV5-4 and TRBJ2-1; D is uncertain. The CDR3 consists of 14 residues. Trimming cost V 4 bases and J 5 bases, with 13 bases left between them. Germline CDR1 SGHNT, CDR2 YYREEE (reference sequence). Here the CDR3 reads CASSLVGRHNEQFF. The CDR3 region has the DNA TGTGCCAGCAGCCTGGTAGGTAGACACAATGAGCAGTTCTTC.

This clone was seen a few times. V usage is TRBV5-6 and J usage is TRBJ1-5; D is unclear. Germline V gives CDR1 SGHDT, CDR2 YYEEEE. V was clipped by 4 bases and J by 7 bases, with 24 bases between them. The CDR3 is 17 amino acids. This CDR3 is CASSPIGRKVSGQPQHF. Written as DNA, the CDR3 is TGTGCCAGCAGCCCCATCGGACGAAAGGTTAGCGGACAGCCCCAGCATTTT.

This clone was found many times. The chain links TRBV2 to TRBJ2-1; no definite D call. The germline V and J ends were trimmed by 3 bases and 9 bases, with 6 bases remaining between them. CDR3 size: 11 residues. Germline V lookup: CDR1 SNHLY, CDR2 FYNNEI. The CDR3 spells CASSEYGEQFF. The CDR3 region has the DNA TGTGCCAGCAGTGAGTACGGTGAGCAGTTCTTC.

The chain combines TRBV4-1 with TRBJ2-7, with a possible D match to TRBD2 (6 bases). CDR1 and CDR2 (germline): MGHRA, YSYEKL. The ends were cut back, 4 bases at V and 0 bases at J, with 7 bases in the middle. The CDR3 length is 13 residues. The CDR3 reads CASSPGDSYEQYF. The CDR3 DNA sequence: TGCGCCAGCAGCCCGGGGGACTCCTACGAGCAGTACTTC.

The chain is built from TRBV7-9 and TRBJ2-7, with 8 bases that match TRBD1. CDR3 length: 17 amino acids. Germline assignment: CDR1 SEHNR and CDR2 FQNEAQ (reference sequence). The J segment lost 1 base and the V segment lost 5 bases, leaving 13 bases of the junction unmatched. The CDR3 reads CASSLSSSWTGSYEQYF. In nucleotides, the CDR3 is TGTGCCAGCAGCCTTAGCTCGTCTTGGACAGGGTCCTACGAGCAGTACTTC.